This passage covers 25 T cell receptor beta chains from one sample sequenced in a study of T cells in Graves' hyperthyroidism and ophthalmopathy. RNA transcripts gave rise to amplified TCR beta CDR3 regions. HTBI primers were the set used in a first-round RT-PCR of the TCR CDR3. TCRdb reprocessed the multiplex PCR reads with MiXCR, giving one entry per CDR3 protein. The sample records approximately 590,000 distinct CDR3 sequences, roughly 46% being singletons. The sample comprised peripheral blood or thyroid tissue (not recorded which). The receptors were sampled from a woman between 18 and 29 years old with Graves' hyperthyroidism.

Many counts were recorded for this clonotype. The rearrangement uses TRBV19 and TRBJ1-1; D call uncertain. This CDR3 has 12 amino acids. Trimming pared 2 bases from V and 3 bases from J, leaving 4 bases between. CDR1 and CDR2 (germline): LNHDA, SQIVND (reference sequence). This CDR3 is CASSIPDTEAFF. In DNA, the CDR3 is TGTGCCAGTAGTATACCGGACACTGAAGCTTTCTTT.

This clonotype appeared many times. The chain is built from TRBV2 and TRBJ1-4; 7 positions match TRBD1. This CDR3 has 14 residues. Losses at the gene ends were 6 bases for V and 5 bases for J; bases not matched to a gene: 6. CDR1 is SNHLY, CDR2 FYNNEI, per germline. The CDR3 loop is CASRRDRVNEKLFF. The CDR3 DNA sequence: TGTGCCAGCAGAAGAGACAGGGTGAATGAAAAACTGTTTTTT.

This clonotype was detected many times. This sequence joins TRBV29-1 and TRBJ1-4; D not certain. CDR1 and CDR2 (germline): SQVTM, ANQGSEA. V was cut by 3 bases and J by 3 bases, with 2 bases left in between. CDR3 length: 11 residues. CDR3 sequence (DNA): TGCAGCGTTGAGGCTAATGAAAAACTGTTTTTT. Translating gives CSVEANEKLFF.

The chain uses TRBV7-2 and TRBJ2-6; D is unresolved. The germline V gene has CDR1 SGHTA and CDR2 FQGNSA. The V end was cut by 11 bases, the J end by 3 bases, with 11 bases between. There are 13 residues in the CDR3. CDR3 loop: CAGKTRGANVLTF. The CDR3 DNA is TGTGCCGGCAAGACGCGTGGGGCCAACGTCCTGACTTTC.

This rearrangement joins TRBV9 to TRBJ2-5, with 8 bases identical to TRBD1. This CDR3 has 15 amino acids. Germline V gene lookup returns CDR1 SGDLS and CDR2 YYNGEE. With 4 bases clipped from V and 5 bases from J, the junction kept 10 bases outside the gene matches. CDR3 sequence: CASSPAYRGKETQYF. The CDR3, as DNA: TGTGCCAGCAGCCCCGCCTACAGGGGGAAGGAGACCCAGTACTTC.

The J gene is TRBJ1-1, the V gene TRBV29-1, with D unclear. The germline V gene encodes CDR1 SQVTM and CDR2 ANQGSEA. The CDR3 covers 12 residues. The ends were cut back, 1 base at V and 3 bases at J, with 6 bases in the middle. Here the CDR3 reads CSVEGHDTEAFF. The CDR3 nucleotides are TGCAGCGTTGAAGGACACGACACTGAAGCTTTCTTT.

This clonotype showed up many times. The CDR3 loop is CASSYLAQETQYF. Written as DNA, the CDR3 is TGTGCCAGCAGTTACTTGGCTCAAGAGACCCAGTACTTC. V and J are TRBV6-5 and TRBJ2-5, with D uncertain. Trimming took 1 base from V and 2 from J, leaving 5 bases between them. CDR3 length: 13 amino acids. The germline CDR1 and CDR2 sequences are MNHEY and SVGAGI.

The chain couples TRBV7-8 to TRBJ2-7; 7 bases are shared with TRBD1. The CDR3 is 13 residues long. Losses at the gene ends were 5 bases for V and 7 bases for J; bases not matched to a gene: 8. Germline loops: CDR1 SGHVS, CDR2 FQNEAQ. The CDR3 nucleotides read TGTGCCAGCAGCCCGAACAGGGGATGGGAGCAGTACTTC. Encoded protein: CASSPNRGWEQYF. Drawing the rest from reference TRBV7-8 and TRBJ2-7, the complete variable domain is GAGVSQSPRYKVAKRGQDVALRCDPISGHVSLFWYQQALGQGPEFLTYFQNEAQLDKSGLPSDRFFAERPEGSVSTLKIQRTQQEDSAVYLCASSPNRGWEQYFGPGTRLTVT.

This clonotype occurred a few times. A much larger clone sits a single nucleotide away, making a read error possible. V and J are TRBV7-6 and TRBJ2-7; D is perhaps TRBD2 (7 bases). The germline V gene has CDR1 SGHVS and CDR2 FNYEAQ. The CDR3 runs 12 residues. The V end lost 5 bases, the J end lost 6 bases, and 11 bases lay between the germline ends. The CDR3 sequence: CASSKRGGEQYF. In nucleotides, the CDR3 is TGTGCCAGCAGCAAAAGGGGGGGCGAGCAGTACTTC. Based on the CDR3 plus reference TRBV7-6 and TRBJ2-7, the full variable domain is GAGVSQSPRYKVTKRGQDVALRCDPISGHVSLYWYRQALGQGPEFLTYFNYEAQQDKSGLPNDRFSAERPEGSISTLTIQRTEQRDSAMYRCASSKRGGEQYFGPGTRLTVT.

The genes are TRBV10-3 and TRBJ1-3; possible D gene TRBD1, 5 bases. Per germline, CDR1 ENHRY and CDR2 SYGVKD. Trimming took 0 bases from V and 2 from J, leaving 11 bases between them. This CDR3 is built from 16 residues. The DNA for the CDR3 is TGTGCCATCAGTGAGTCGACAGAAGTAACTGGAAACACCATATATTTT. Protein product: CAISESTEVTGNTIYF.

A note on this clonotype: A read error may produce the germline difference seen at one junction end. The V gene is TRBV10-3, the J gene TRBJ1-5, with D possibly matching TRBD1 (5 bases). CDR3 size: 16 residues. CDR1 is ENHRY, CDR2 SYGVKD, per germline. The CDR3: CASSLLSGSASQPQHF. DNA for the CDR3: TGTGCCAGCAGTTTATTATCAGGGTCGGCAAGCCAGCCCCAGCATTTT.

The genes are TRBV25-1 and TRBJ1-2, with TRBD1 matching over 7 bases. Trimming cost V 5 bases and J 7 bases; bases outside gene matches: 10. Per the germline V gene, CDR1 is MGHDK and CDR2 is SYGVNS. The CDR3 contains 14 residues. CDR3 loop: CASSSTGAYLGYTF. The CDR3 region has the DNA TGTGCCAGCAGTAGCACAGGGGCATACCTTGGCTACACCTTC.

V gene TRBV2 combines with J gene TRBJ2-5; the D gene could be TRBD1 or TRBD2 (5 bases each). The CDR3 loop spans 14 amino acids. In germline, CDR1 is SNHLY, CDR2 FYNNEI. Deletions cut 1 base from V and 2 bases from J, with 8 bases between. Written as DNA, the CDR3 is TGTGCCAGCAGTGAAGTGGGGGAACAAGAGACCCAGTACTTC. Translated: CASSEVGEQETQYF.

The chain has TRBV2 and TRBJ2-2; tentative D call: TRBD2 (6 bases). Germline loops: CDR1 SNHLY, CDR2 FYNNEI. The CDR3 contains 16 residues. Trimming pared 0 bases from V and 5 bases from J, leaving 13 bases between. CDR3 in DNA: TGTGCCAGCAGTGAAGCGAGGGGTCGGGGGACCGGGGAGCTGTTTTTT. Its protein product is CASSEARGRGTGELFF.

The rearrangement links TRBV7-8 to TRBJ2-7; either TRBD1 or TRBD2 may supply D (6 bases each). The CDR3 is 14 amino acids. Deletions cut 6 bases from V and 3 bases from J, with 15 bases between. Germline V gene lookup returns CDR1 SGHVS and CDR2 FQNEAQ. The CDR3 DNA sequence: TGTGCCAGCAGTTACAGGGCGGGGAACTACGAGCAGTACTTC. The encoded protein is CASSYRAGNYEQYF.

The CDR3 region has the DNA TGTGCCAGCAGCCTTAGGACTAGCGGGACCGAGCAGTACTTC. Protein: CASSLRTSGTEQYF. V and J are TRBV7-6 and TRBJ2-7; 12 nucleotides match TRBD2. J gave up 6 bases and V 5 bases, and 5 bases lay outside the gene matches. The CDR3 has 14 amino acids. Germline V gene sequence: CDR1 SGHVS, CDR2 FNYEAQ. The variable domain in full, with the rest retrieved from reference TRBV7-6 and TRBJ2-7, is GAGVSQSPRYKVTKRGQDVALRCDPISGHVSLYWYRQALGQGPEFLTYFNYEAQQDKSGLPNDRFSAERPEGSISTLTIQRTEQRDSAMYRCASSLRTSGTEQYFGPGTRLTVT.

This clonotype was seen a few times. A single base separates this from a much larger clone, so it may be a read error. The chain joins TRBV10-3 to TRBJ1-6; D is unresolved. There are 15 residues in the CDR3. Germline CDR1 and CDR2: ENHRY and SYGVKD. CDR3 sequence (DNA): TGTGCCAGCAGTGAGACCGGGGAGTCTAGGTCACCCCTCCACTTT. Translation gives CASSETGESRSPLHF.

This clonotype was seen many times. V usage is TRBV10-3 and J usage is TRBJ1-6, with D perhaps matching TRBD1 (5 bases). CDR1 and CDR2 (germline): ENHRY, SYGVKD. V gave up 6 bases and J gave up 5 bases, with 17 bases separating them. This CDR3 contains 16 residues. CDR3 nucleotide sequence: TGTGCCATCAGCCACCCCCTGGGGGGAAATAATTCACCCCTCCACTTT. Protein product: CAISHPLGGNNSPLHF.

J is TRBJ2-7 and V is TRBV7-2, with TRBD1 as a possible D gene (6 bases). The CDR3 loop spans 14 amino acids. In germline, CDR1 is SGHTA, CDR2 FQGNSA. V gave up 5 bases and J gave up 2 bases, with 13 bases separating them. CDR3 nucleotides: TGTGCCAGCAGCAACCACAGGGAGACCTACGAGCAGTACTTC. It translates to CASSNHRETYEQYF.

The CDR3: CSVVGQRNTEAFF. The CDR3 DNA reads TGCAGCGTTGTAGGGCAGCGGAACACTGAAGCTTTCTTT. The chain uses TRBV29-1 and TRBJ1-1; unclear D gene. Germline-derived CDR1 and CDR2 are SQVTM and ANQGSEA. CDR3 length: 13 amino acids. Trimming removed 4 bases at V and 1 base at J, with 10 bases between.

This clonotype has only a few counts. The gene calls are TRBV20-1 and TRBJ2-5; 10 nucleotides agree with TRBD2. CDR3 length: 17 amino acids. The germline V gene encodes CDR1 DFQATT and CDR2 SNEGSKA (reference sequence). The ends lost 5 bases at V and 1 base at J; junction bases unmatched: 13. In DNA, the CDR3 is TGCAGTGCTGGGGGGAGAAGGAGCGGGAGGGTCCAAGAGACCCAGTACTTC. Encoded protein: CSAGGRRSGRVQETQYF.

The table lists this clonotype with a few counts. The chain carries TRBV7-2 and TRBJ1-3, with D possibly matching TRBD1 (5 bases). Germline V gives CDR1 SGHTA, CDR2 FQGNSA. CDR3 length: 18 residues. The V end was cut by 5 bases, the J end by 0 bases, with 20 bases between. The CDR3 sequence is CASSLLPRTFSSGNTIYF. The CDR3 DNA reads as TGTGCCAGCAGCCTATTACCGCGGACATTTAGCTCTGGAAACACCATATATTTT. The full variable domain, rest sourced from reference TRBV7-2 and TRBJ1-3, is GAGVSQSPSNKVTEKGKDVELRCDPISGHTALYWYRQSLGQGLEFLIYFQGNSAPDKSGLPSDRFSAERTGGSVSTLTIQRTQQEDSAVYLCASSLLPRTFSSGNTIYFGEGSWLTVV.

V and J are TRBV7-6 and TRBJ2-7; 8 bases agree with TRBD2. The trim removed 5 bases at V and 3 bases at J, leaving 9 bases unmatched. This CDR3 contains 15 residues. The germline V gene encodes CDR1 SGHVS and CDR2 FNYEAQ. CDR3 region: CASSPAGGGIYEQYF. The CDR3 nucleotides are TGTGCCAGCAGCCCGGCTGGCGGGGGGATCTACGAGCAGTACTTC.

The V and J genes are TRBV5-1 and TRBJ1-2; tentative D call: TRBD1 (6 bases). Looked up from germline, CDR1 is SGHRS and CDR2 is YFSETQ. The germline V and J ends were trimmed by 4 bases and 6 bases, with 10 bases remaining between them. The CDR3 is 12 residues long. CDR3 coding DNA: TGCGCCAGCAGCCAACCAGGGGATGGCTACACCTTC. Amino acids: CASSQPGDGYTF.

The rearrangement links TRBV7-2 to TRBJ2-7; 8 bases are shared with TRBD2. Germline V gene sequence: CDR1 SGHTA, CDR2 FQGNSA. This CDR3 contains 16 residues. V was clipped by 7 bases and J by 1 base; unmatched bases: 12. The CDR3 DNA is TGTGCCAGCACCCTCCCGGGAGGGAGGTTATCCTACGAGCAGTACTTC. Translation: CASTLPGGRLSYEQYF.